Each of the 30 T cell receptor beta chains below was sequenced from the same sample in a study of blood T cell repertoires in COVID-19. Some clones are missing from TCRdb's copy, which holds only in-frame ones; the method was immunoSEQ multiplex PCR. The table has about 290,000 clones, 86% seen once. The material sequenced was peripheral blood. Source of these receptors: a woman aged 25-40 years with active or convalescent COVID-19.

This clone was seen more than once but under ten times. The V call is TRBV6-6, the J call TRBJ1-4; 10 bases fit TRBD1. Germline loops: CDR1 MNHNY, CDR2 SVGAGI (reference sequence). This CDR3 is built from 15 residues. J was trimmed by 5 bases and V by 5 bases; bases with no gene match: 5. The CDR3 DNA is TGTGCCAGCAGTCCCTTGGGACAGGGGAATGAAAAACTGTTTTTT. Amino acids: CASSPLGQGNEKLFF.

The J gene is TRBJ1-1, the V gene TRBV19; D is unclear. Germline V gene lookup returns CDR1 LNHDA and CDR2 SQIVND (reference sequence). The CDR3 is 16 residues long. V was trimmed by 2 bases and J by 2 bases, leaving 15 bases between them. CDR3 sequence: CASSITSLAGNTEAFF. CDR3 in DNA: TGTGCCAGTAGTATAACGTCTCTGGCAGGAAACACTGAAGCTTTCTTT.

This chain connects TRBV7-8 to TRBJ2-3, with 8 bases identical to TRBD2. From germline, CDR1 is SGHVS and CDR2 FQNEAQ. This CDR3 has 17 amino acids. V gave up 4 bases and J gave up 2 bases; unmatched junction bases: 11. CDR3 in DNA: TGTGCCAGCAGCTCAACTGGTAGCGGGGCTTCCACAGATACGCAGTATTTT. Amino acids: CASSSTGSGASTDTQYF.

The CDR3 protein is CASSKIGGGTEAFF. CDR3 DNA: TGTGCCAGCAGCAAGATAGGAGGCGGGACTGAAGCTTTCTTT. The V gene is TRBV7-3, the J gene TRBJ1-1, with no clear D. Trimming took off 5 bases at V and 5 bases at J, with 15 bases between the two ends. The CDR3 loop spans 14 amino acids. The germline V gene has CDR1 SGHTA and CDR2 FQGTGA.

The chain is built from TRBV28 and TRBJ1-1; D call uncertain. Germline V lookup: CDR1 MDHEN, CDR2 SYDVKM. The CDR3 loop spans 14 amino acids. The V end was cut by 4 bases, the J end by 0 bases, with 9 bases between. For the CDR3, the DNA is TGTGCCAGCAGTTCGCCTACAGTGAACACTGAAGCTTTCTTT. Amino acids: CASSSPTVNTEAFF.

The genes are TRBV29-1 and TRBJ2-2; 11 nucleotides align to TRBD2. The germline V gene encodes CDR1 SQVTM and CDR2 ANQGSEA. This CDR3 is built from 14 residues. The V gene end was trimmed by 5 bases and the J gene end by 6 bases; junction bases not matched to a gene: 5. In DNA, the CDR3 is TGCAGCGTTTCACTAGCGGGGGTATCCGGGGAGCTGTTTTTT. Protein: CSVSLAGVSGELFF.

This chain connects TRBV24-1 to TRBJ2-2; 9 nucleotides agree with TRBD1. J lost 5 bases, V lost 1 base, and 7 bases had no gene match. The length of the CDR3 is 17 residues. CDR1 is KGHDR and CDR2 is SFDVKD in the germline V gene. The CDR3 is CATSDFLRTGETGELFF. In DNA form, the CDR3 reads TGTGCCACCAGTGATTTTCTTCGGACAGGGGAAACCGGGGAGCTGTTTTTT.

The chain uses TRBV2 and TRBJ2-3; D perhaps matches TRBD2 (5 bases). The CDR3 sequence is 14 residues long. V dropped 6 bases and J dropped 2 bases, with 12 bases sitting between them. The germline V gene has CDR1 SNHLY and CDR2 FYNNEI. In DNA form, the CDR3 reads TGTGCCAGCAGCGGGATCATCCTCACAGATACGCAGTATTTT. Translating gives CASSGIILTDTQYF.

This clone was seen a handful of times. V is TRBV29-1 and J is TRBJ1-2, with D perhaps TRBD1 (6 bases). Germline-derived CDR1 and CDR2 are SQVTM and ANQGSEA. Trimming removed 2 bases from V and 8 bases from J, with 15 bases in between. This CDR3 comprises 13 residues. CDR3 in amino acids: CSVEKGPGEGYTF. The CDR3 coding sequence is TGCAGCGTTGAAAAGGGTCCAGGGGAAGGCTACACCTTC.

The chain uses TRBV20-1 and TRBJ2-7; 7 bases fit TRBD1. The V gene's germline CDR1 is DFQATT and CDR2 SNEGSKA (reference sequence). Trimming took 3 bases from V and 6 from J; bases not matched to a gene: 2. CDR3 length: 11 residues. In DNA form, the CDR3 reads TGCAGTGCTAGTTACAGGGGCGAGCAGTACTTC. Translation gives CSASYRGEQYF.

The J gene is TRBJ2-2, the V gene TRBV30; TRBD1 matches 8 bases. Looked up from germline, CDR1 is GTSNPN and CDR2 is SVGIG (reference sequence). Trimming at V came to 3 bases and at J to 4 bases, leaving 1 base not matched to a gene. This CDR3 spans 13 amino acids. The CDR3 spells CAWRDRGTGELFF. The DNA of the CDR3 is TGTGCCTGGAGAGACAGGGGCACCGGGGAGCTGTTTTTT.

The rearrangement uses TRBV12-5 and TRBJ2-5, with D uncertain. Between the trimmed V and J ends, which lost 10 bases and 5 bases, there was a span of 11 bases. The germline V gene has CDR1 LGHNT and CDR2 FRNRAP. The length of the CDR3 is 11 residues. The CDR3, as DNA: TGTGCTAAGACAATTCGGGAGACCCAGTACTTC. Translation: CAKTIRETQYF.

The V gene is TRBV7-8, the J gene TRBJ1-2; 8 nucleotides agree with TRBD1. Germline values: CDR1 SGHVS, CDR2 FQNEAQ. The CDR3 consists of 15 residues. Unmatched junction bases numbered 6, after V lost 4 bases and J lost 2 bases. DNA for the CDR3: TGTGCCAGCAGCTCCAAGGGACAGGCGAACTATGGCTACACCTTC. This gives the protein CASSSKGQANYGYTF.

In its sample, this clone was seen once. This rearrangement joins TRBV7-2 to TRBJ2-2; 12 bases align to TRBD2. With 5 bases clipped from V and 1 base from J, the junction kept 5 bases outside the gene matches. Germline CDR1 is SGHTA and CDR2 is FQGNSA. The CDR3 covers 17 residues. This CDR3 reads CASSLTSGGWNTGELFF. CDR3 coding DNA: TGTGCCAGCAGCCTGACTAGCGGGGGCTGGAACACCGGGGAGCTGTTTTTT.

This chain connects TRBV9 to TRBJ2-1, with unresolved D. Germline V gene sequence: CDR1 SGDLS, CDR2 YYNGEE. CDR3 size: 12 residues. The V end lost 2 bases, the J end lost 7 bases, and 7 bases lay between the germline ends. CDR3 sequence (DNA): TGTGCCAGCAGCGTCTTCGGGAATGAGCAGTTCTTC. Its protein product is CASSVFGNEQFF.

The rearrangement uses TRBV4-3 and TRBJ2-7; D remains ambiguous. CDR3 length: 15 residues. V was cut by 0 bases and J by 3 bases, with 12 bases left in between. Looked up from germline, CDR1 is LGHNA and CDR2 is YSLEER. The CDR3 reads CASSQDRNSFYEQYF. Here the CDR3 DNA reads TGCGCCAGCAGCCAAGATCGTAACAGCTTCTACGAGCAGTACTTC.

This clone was recorded only once. CDR3 amino acids: CASGGTMRETQYF. CDR3 nucleotides: TGTGCCAGCGGAGGGACCATGCGGGAGACCCAGTACTTC. The rearrangement links TRBV28 to TRBJ2-5; perhaps TRBD2 as D (6 bases). CDR3 length: 13 residues. Trimming removed 8 bases from V and 5 bases from J, with 15 bases in between. Germline assignment: CDR1 MDHEN and CDR2 SYDVKM.

Only one count was recorded for this clone. The J gene is TRBJ2-7, the V gene TRBV5-6; D is unresolved. This CDR3 region has 12 residues. Trimming took off 4 bases at V and 2 bases at J, with 7 bases between the two ends. Per germline, CDR1 SGHDT and CDR2 YYEEEE. The CDR3 DNA reads TGTGCCAGCAGCACCGGAGCCTACGAGCAGTACTTC. Translation: CASSTGAYEQYF.

The V and J genes are TRBV28 and TRBJ1-1; D unresolved. CDR1 is MDHEN and CDR2 is SYDVKM in the germline V gene. The CDR3 runs 13 residues. Trimming removed 7 bases at V and 5 bases at J, with 14 bases between. CDR3 in amino acids: CASTFEGLTEAFF. In DNA, the CDR3 is TGTGCCAGCACCTTTGAGGGTTTGACTGAAGCTTTCTTT.

The CDR3 sequence: CATSDYDRGTDTQYF. The CDR3 DNA reads TGTGCCACCAGTGATTACGACAGGGGAACAGATACGCAGTATTTT. This chain joins TRBV24-1 and TRBJ2-3; 8 bases line up with TRBD1. The germline gives CDR1 KGHDR, CDR2 SFDVKD. The length of the CDR3 is 15 residues. J gave up 3 bases and V 2 bases, and 3 bases lay outside the gene matches.

V and J are TRBV5-5 and TRBJ2-7; TRBD1 matches at 7 bases. Unmatched junction bases numbered 6, after V lost 3 bases and J lost 6 bases. This CDR3 contains 13 residues. The germline CDR1 and CDR2 sequences are SGHKS and YYEKEE (reference sequence). The CDR3 sequence: CASSSDRWGEQYF. CDR3 DNA: TGTGCCAGCAGCTCGGACAGGTGGGGCGAGCAGTACTTC.

This clone has only one observation. The chain recombines TRBV11-1 with TRBJ2-7; D is undetermined. Trimming took 4 bases from V and 1 from J, leaving 11 bases between them. The CDR3 spans 14 residues. The germline CDR1 and CDR2 sequences are SGHAT and FQDESV (reference sequence). CDR3 amino acids: CASSSPGWSYEQYF. The DNA of the CDR3 is TGTGCCAGCAGCTCCCCCGGTTGGTCCTACGAGCAGTACTTC. Variable domain in full (rest from reference TRBV11-1 and TRBJ2-7): EAEVAQSPRYKITEKSQAVAFWCDPISGHATLYWYRQILGQGPELLVQFQDESVVDDSQLPKDRFSAERLKGVDSTLKIQPAELGDSAMYLCASSSPGWSYEQYFGPGTRLTVT.

This sequence joins TRBV7-9 and TRBJ1-2; D is ambiguous. Per the germline V gene, CDR1 is SEHNR and CDR2 is FQNEAQ (reference sequence). The CDR3 runs 14 residues. V gave up 4 bases and J gave up 2 bases, with 11 bases separating them. The CDR3, as DNA: TGTGCCAGCAGCTCAGGCGCGTTGAACTATGGCTACACCTTC. This sequence encodes CASSSGALNYGYTF. The full variable domain, completed using reference TRBV7-9 and TRBJ1-2, is DTGVSQNPRHKITKRGQNVTFRCDPISEHNRLYWYRQTLGQGPEFLTYFQNEAQLEKSRLLSDRFSAERPKGSFSTLEIQRTEQGDSAMYLCASSSGALNYGYTFGSGTRLTVV.

The V gene is TRBV7-3, the J gene TRBJ2-1; the match to TRBD2 covers 9 bases. V was clipped by 1 base and J by 7 bases; unmatched bases: 8. Germline loops: CDR1 SGHTA, CDR2 FQGTGA. This CDR3 contains 16 residues. CDR3 loop: CASSLIGASGENEQFF. In DNA, the CDR3 is TGTGCCAGCAGCTTAATAGGGGCTAGCGGGGAAAATGAGCAGTTCTTC.

The V gene is TRBV7-2, the J gene TRBJ1-2; perhaps TRBD1 as D (6 bases). The CDR3 has 16 residues. V lost 5 bases and J 0 bases, leaving 16 bases between the germline ends. In germline, CDR1 is SGHTA, CDR2 FQGNSA. In DNA, the CDR3 is TGTGCCAGCAGCCTCGACAGCGGGGGCACTAACTATGGCTACACCTTC. It codes for CASSLDSGGTNYGYTF.

As for this clone: This specimen includes other DNA sequences encoding the same CDR3. J is TRBJ1-2 and V is TRBV28; D is unresolved. V shed 6 bases and J shed 1 base, with 3 bases lying between them. CDR3 size: 11 residues. Germline-derived CDR1 and CDR2 are MDHEN and SYDVKM. Here the CDR3 reads CASSSNYGYTF. The CDR3, as DNA: TGTGCCAGCAGCAGTAACTATGGCTACACCTTC.

This clone appeared a few times. Here the CDR3 DNA reads TGTGCCAGCATCCCCTCCCCCGGGACAGGGGATAGGGCCAACTATGGCTACACCTTC. This encodes CASIPSPGTGDRANYGYTF. The genes are TRBV28 and TRBJ1-2, with TRBD1 identical over 10 bases. With V trimmed by 7 bases and J by 2 bases, 19 bases remained unmatched. The CDR3 has 19 residues. Looked up from germline, CDR1 is MDHEN and CDR2 is SYDVKM.

Written as DNA, the CDR3 is TGTGCCAGCAGCCCGGTACAGGAGGGGAGTCAGCCCCAGCATTTT. The encoded protein is CASSPVQEGSQPQHF. The V call is TRBV28, the J call TRBJ1-5; tentative D call: TRBD1 (5 bases). The CDR3 has 15 residues. Germline CDR1 reads MDHEN; CDR2 reads SYDVKM. Trimming stripped 6 bases from V and 6 bases from J, with 18 bases between.

This chain's CDR3 is CATSDATGTGSHEQYF. CDR3 DNA: TGTGCCACCAGTGATGCCACCGGGACAGGGTCCCACGAGCAGTACTTC. The J gene is TRBJ2-7, the V gene TRBV24-1; 9 bases agree with TRBD1. Germline loops: CDR1 KGHDR, CDR2 SFDVKD. This CDR3 has 16 amino acids. V shed 3 bases and J 5 bases; nucleotides not matched to a gene: 10.

The rearrangement joins TRBV3-1 (or the pseudogene TRBV3-2) to TRBJ1-2; 9 bases agree with TRBD1. In germline, CDR1 is LGHDT, CDR2 YNNKEL (reference sequence). V lost 3 bases to trimming and J lost 8 bases; unmatched junction nucleotides: 7. The CDR3 length is 14 residues. The CDR3 DNA sequence: TGTGCCAGCAGCCAGCTACAGGGGGCACTGGGCTACACCTTC. Amino acid sequence: CASSQLQGALGYTF.